The subject of this entry is one T cell receptor beta chain. The target antigen is unknown. From germline, CDR1 is SGHRS and CDR2 YFSETQ. The ends were cut back, 5 bases at V and 6 bases at J, with 12 bases in the middle. The CDR3 sequence is 12 residues long. Using immunoSEQ multiplex PCR, the repertoire was profiled, and TCRdb retains in-frame clones only, with some absent. The sample shows some 120,000 clones, under 90% of them seen only once. The data stem from a study of cytotoxic CD8 clonotypes in ibrutinib-treated CLL. Study-level information: Among responders, roughly 24 were partial and 2 complete; after median approximately 68 months, about 15 stayed remitted and about 12 progressed.

The study, taken as a whole, reports: Patients showed higher baseline clonality than age-matched healthy donors, and it tracked circulating CD8+ T-cell counts. Clonality increased at ibrutinib response and stayed stable in sustained remission. At progression, however, it fell back toward baseline.

Sample: PBMCs, taken after 24 months of ibrutinib treatment. The chain combines TRBV5-1 with TRBJ2-7; D is possibly TRBD1 or TRBD2 (5 bases each). This TCR was recovered from a human donor with chronic lymphocytic leukemia. As DNA, the CDR3 is TGCGCCAGCAGTAGGCCAGGGAGCGAGCAGTACTTC. Its translation: CASSRPGSEQYF. The full variable domain, in which reference TRBV5-1 and TRBJ2-7 provide the parts outside the CDR3, is KAGVTQTPRYLIKTRGQQVTLSCSPISGHRSVSWYQQTPGQGLQFLFEYFSETQRNKGNFPGRFSGRQFSNSRSEMNVSTLELGDSALYLCASSRPGSEQYFGPGTRLTVT.